The present T cell receptor (beta chain) was sequenced within a study of CD8+CD57+ T cells in acquired aplastic anemia. Using genomic DNA as the template, TCR beta VDJ and CDR3 profiling was carried out. In TCRdb, the reads were re-called with MiXCR into one record per CDR3 protein. The sample lists 250,000 or so distinct CDR3 sequences, about 44% occurring once. The V gene lost 4 bases and the J gene lost 6 bases, with 12 bases spanning the gap. This CDR3 contains 12 residues. In germline, CDR1 is SQVTM, CDR2 ANQGSEA. Patients selected for sequencing had displayed CD8+CD57+ cell expansion by flow cytometry.

The TCR originated in a human donor with aplastic anemia. The sample was sorted CD4+, CD8+, or CD8+CD57+ T cells (not recorded which) from PBMCs. The rearrangement links TRBV29-1 to TRBJ1-2; no firm D call. The CDR3 coding sequence is TGCAGCGTTGGAGAGAGGGAGCATGGCTACACCTTC. Translated: CSVGEREHGYTF.